The clone carrying this T cell receptor (beta chain) was seen a handful of times. Its target is not known. The record originates from a study of T-cell reconstitution after alpha-beta-depleted transplantation in children. Findings and caveats of the study: At around two months after transplant, the alpha-beta T cells were reportedly derived from several hundred expanded clones that came from non-depleted graft cells. From newly produced T cells came most of the T-cell counts and diversity one year after transplant.

Researchers prepared the TCRbeta library using unique molecular identifiers, the study reports. TCRdb fed the PCR reads into MiXCR, producing one record per CDR3 protein. The sample carries hundreds of thousands of distinct CDR3 sequences, around a sixth recorded once. The germline V gene has CDR1 KGHDR and CDR2 SFDVKD. This CDR3 has 12 amino acids. Trimming removed 11 bases from V and 2 bases from J; junction bases left unmatched: 4. The sequenced sample was PBMCs, mostly from graft donor cells, obtained 360 days after TCRalphabeta/CD19-depleted stem cell transplant. The chain links TRBV24-1 to TRBJ2-5, with TRBD1 matching over 7 bases. This receptor was obtained from a male patient aged 2-10 years who had a stem cell transplant for acute lymphoblastic leukemia, so the T cells may come from the graft donor. CDR3 bases: TGTGCCAAGGGACAGACACAAGAGACCCAGTACTTC. Translated, it gives CAKGQTQETQYF.